This T cell receptor beta chain was profiled in a study of blood T cell repertoires in COVID-19. Overall study context: Acute and convalescent COVID-19 samples came from the United States, Italy and Spain. Sample material is recorded as cDNA or gDNA derived from T cells, B-cell-depleted T cells, or PBMCs.

Profiled with immunoSEQ multiplex PCR; TCRdb holds only in-frame clones, not every one. The sample has about 370,000 clones, around 87% seen once. In its sample, this clone was seen a few times. Germline V gene lookup returns CDR1 KGHDR and CDR2 SFDVKD. Trimming removed 0 bases from V and 9 bases from J; junction bases left unmatched: 6. The CDR3 is made up of 16 amino acids. The receptor was derived from a woman under 40 with COVID-19, enrolled during active disease. The chain employs TRBV24-1 and TRBJ2-1, with 11 positions matching TRBD2. The material sequenced was peripheral blood. Here the CDR3 DNA reads TGTGCCACCAGTGATTTGGGGACTAGCGGTAGTCTTGAGCAGTTCTTC. The encoded protein is CATSDLGTSGSLEQFF.